This T cell receptor (beta chain) appears in the sequencing data of a study of Graves' ophthalmopathy and Graves' hyperthyroidism. Amplification of the TCR beta CDR3 regions used RNA transcripts (as template). Second-round multiplex PCR came after first-round RT-PCR with HTBI primers. TCRdb re-analysed the multiplex PCR reads in MiXCR, keeping a single row per CDR3 protein. The sample carries over a million distinct CDR3 sequences, 36% recorded once. Germline V CDR1 and CDR2: MDHEN, SYDVKM. V dropped 6 bases and J dropped 5; count of bases not matched to a gene: 6. This CDR3 spans 14 amino acids. The chain couples TRBV28 to TRBJ2-7; 11 nucleotides agree with TRBD1. Sequences were obtained from peripheral blood or thyroid tissue (not recorded which). The origin of this receptor is an adult man with Graves' hyperthyroidism. CDR3 DNA: TGTGCCAGCAGGGGACAGGGGGGGTCCCACGAGCAGTACTTC. Translating it yields CASRGQGGSHEQYF.